Presented here are 27 T cell receptor beta chains from one specimen sequenced in a study of blood T cell repertoires in COVID-19. Sequencing used immunoSEQ multiplex PCR; TCRdb keeps in-frame clones, though not all of them. The sample holds 95,000 to 110,000 clones, 80% to 85% seen once. Sequenced: peripheral blood. The receptors come from a man in his sixties or seventies with acute or convalescent COVID-19.

The chain recombines TRBV3-1 (or the pseudogene TRBV3-2) with TRBJ2-5, with D possibly TRBD2 on 5 matching bases. Germline V gives CDR1 LGHDT, CDR2 YNNKEL (reference sequence). V gave up 0 bases and J gave up 5 bases, with 10 bases separating them. The length of the CDR3 is 14 residues. Here the CDR3 reads CASSQEQWRETQYF. DNA for the CDR3: TGTGCCAGCAGCCAAGAACAGTGGAGGGAGACCCAGTACTTC.

The V call is TRBV6-2 or TRBV6-3, the J call TRBJ1-4, with 9 nucleotides matching TRBD1. The CDR3 is made up of 18 amino acids. Germline V lookup: CDR1 MNHEY, CDR2 SVGEGT. Germline trimming cut 2 bases from V and 2 bases from J; bases unmatched to any gene: 9. The CDR3, as DNA: TGTGCCAGCAGTTACGGGCGACAGGGGGTGAGGACTAATGAAAAACTGTTTTTT. Its translation is CASSYGRQGVRTNEKLFF.

This clone has only a few counts. The V gene is TRBV29-1, the J gene TRBJ2-7; D is uncertain. The ends were cut back, 5 bases at V and 0 bases at J, with 5 bases in the middle. Germline values: CDR1 SQVTM, CDR2 ANQGSEA. This CDR3 has 11 amino acids. DNA for the CDR3: TGCAGCGTTTCAGGCTCCTACGAGCAGTACTTC. This codes for CSVSGSYEQYF.

The CDR3 DNA follows: TGTGCCAGCAGCAAAGCGCTTTTTAAGCGAGCTAATGAAAAACTGTTTTTT. The encoded protein is CASSKALFKRANEKLFF. The chain joins TRBV21-1 to TRBJ1-4. TRBV21-1 is designated a pseudogene. This CDR3 region has 17 residues.

This clone was picked up one time. The chain recombines TRBV5-1 with TRBJ1-4, with TRBD1 matching over 10 bases. The CDR3 is 14 residues long. Germline-derived CDR1 and CDR2 are SGHRS and YFSETQ. V dropped 3 bases and J dropped 7; count of bases not matched to a gene: 3. For the CDR3, the DNA is TGCGCCAGCAGCTCGGGACAGGGGCCTGAAAAACTGTTTTTT. Translated, it gives CASSSGQGPEKLFF.

The chain employs TRBV6-2 or TRBV6-3 and TRBJ1-2; TRBD1 matches 8 bases. Germline CDR1 reads MNHEY; CDR2 reads SVGEGT. Trimming at V came to 4 bases and at J to 8 bases, leaving 12 bases not matched to a gene. This CDR3 has 15 amino acids. The CDR3 loop reads CASSSGQGIHRGYTF. The CDR3 DNA reads TGTGCCAGCAGTTCAGGACAGGGCATCCATCGAGGCTACACCTTC.

CDR3 coding DNA: TGTGCCAGCAGCCAAGTACCGGGGAGCCATGAAAAACTGTTTTTT. This encodes CASSQVPGSHEKLFF. V usage is TRBV3-1 (or the pseudogene TRBV3-2) and J usage is TRBJ1-4; D ambiguous. The CDR3 spans 15 residues. Trimming left V 1 base short and J 6 bases short, with 12 bases between. The germline V gene has CDR1 LGHDT and CDR2 YNNKEL (reference sequence).

CDR3: CASSLGLTSNQPQHF. CDR3 sequence (DNA): TGCGCCAGCAGCTTGGGACTGACCAGCAATCAGCCCCAGCATTTT. The chain combines TRBV5-1 with TRBJ1-5; no clear D. The CDR3 totals 15 residues. Per germline, CDR1 SGHRS and CDR2 YFSETQ. Trimming pared 0 bases from V and 1 base from J, leaving 8 bases between.

The rearrangement links TRBV7-9 to TRBJ1-2; D not certain. Germline V gene data show CDR1 as SEHNR and CDR2 as FQNEAQ (reference sequence). This CDR3 is 13 amino acids long. V lost 6 bases and J 6 bases, leaving 14 bases between the germline ends. CDR3 loop: CASSPMAAHGYTF. DNA of the CDR3: TGTGCCAGCAGTCCGATGGCTGCTCATGGCTACACCTTC.

This rearrangement joins TRBV19 to TRBJ1-1; D remains ambiguous. The CDR3 runs 13 residues. Germline CDR1 LNHDA, CDR2 SQIVND (reference sequence). V was shortened by 3 bases and J by 4 bases, with 9 bases between the two germline ends. CDR3 loop: CASSIMEATEAFF. DNA of the CDR3: TGTGCCAGTAGTATTATGGAGGCCACTGAAGCTTTCTTT.

V is TRBV5-1 and J is TRBJ1-4; 7 bases map to TRBD1. The ends lost 4 bases at V and 8 bases at J; junction bases unmatched: 14. Germline CDR1 reads SGHRS; CDR2 reads YFSETQ. The CDR3 has 16 residues. CDR3 in amino acids: CASSPSPGQWGEKLFF. The CDR3 nucleotides read TGCGCCAGCAGCCCGAGCCCGGGACAGTGGGGGGAAAAACTGTTTTTT.

A few counts support this clone. V is TRBV15 and J is TRBJ1-2, with TRBD1 matching 7 bases. Unmatched junction bases numbered 6, after V lost 5 bases and J lost 0 bases. The CDR3 has 15 residues. Germline V gene sequence: CDR1 LNHNV, CDR2 YYDKDF (reference sequence). The CDR3 DNA reads TGTGCCACCAGCGACTGGGACAGTACTAACTATGGCTACACCTTC. It specifies CATSDWDSTNYGYTF.

This clone has only a few counts. This chain's CDR3 is CASSPTSGGIQGTDTQYF. The DNA for the CDR3 is TGCGCCAGCAGCCCCACTAGCGGGGGGATCCAGGGCACAGATACGCAGTATTTT. This rearrangement joins TRBV5-1 to TRBJ2-3; 12 nucleotides align to TRBD2. This CDR3 has 18 residues. CDR1 is SGHRS and CDR2 is YFSETQ in the germline V gene. J was trimmed by 1 base and V by 4 bases; bases with no gene match: 10.

Only one count was recorded for this clone. The rearrangement uses TRBV5-5 and TRBJ2-1, with TRBD1 matching over 8 bases. With 6 bases clipped from V and 0 bases from J, the junction kept 5 bases outside the gene matches. Germline V gives CDR1 SGHKS, CDR2 YYEKEE (reference sequence). The length of the CDR3 is 15 residues. The DNA of the CDR3 is TGTGCCAGCAACACAGGGGGGAGCTCCTACAATGAGCAGTTCTTC. Translation gives CASNTGGSSYNEQFF. Variable domain in full (rest from reference TRBV5-5 and TRBJ2-1): DAGVTQSPTHLIKTRGQQVTLRCSPISGHKSVSWYQQVLGQGPQFIFQYYEKEERGRGNFPDRFSARQFPNYSSELNVNALLLGDSALYLCASNTGGSSYNEQFFGPGTRLTVL.

The CDR3 nucleotides read TGTGCCAGCAGCTCAACAGGGAGAGGCACTGAAGCTTTCTTT. Its translation is CASSSTGRGTEAFF. The chain couples TRBV7-8 to TRBJ1-1; a weak D match, TRBD1 (6 bases). Trimming took 4 bases from V and 4 from J, leaving 13 bases between them. Per the germline V gene, CDR1 is SGHVS and CDR2 is FQNEAQ. The CDR3 totals 14 residues.

V gene TRBV5-6 combines with J gene TRBJ2-2, with D unclear. Trimming removed 0 bases at V and 5 bases at J, with 2 bases between. CDR3 length: 12 residues. Germline V gene sequence: CDR1 SGHDT, CDR2 YYEEEE. Written as DNA, the CDR3 is TGTGCCAGCAGCTTGGCAACCGGGGAGCTGTTTTTT. It is translated as CASSLATGELFF.

The CDR3 is CASSGTPEGEQYF. CDR3 DNA sequence: TGTGCCAGCAGCGGGACTCCCGAAGGCGAGCAGTACTTC. This chain joins TRBV3-1 (or the pseudogene TRBV3-2) and TRBJ2-7; D is possibly TRBD2 (6 bases). This CDR3 region has 13 residues. Germline lookup yields CDR1 LGHDT and CDR2 YNNKEL (reference sequence). Trimming took off 5 bases at V and 6 bases at J, with 14 bases between the two ends.

CDR3 coding DNA: TGTGCCAGCTCACCTAACGTCCAGGGAACTAATGAAAAACTGTTTTTT. Translating gives CASSPNVQGTNEKLFF. The chain employs TRBV18 and TRBJ1-4; tentatively, D is TRBD1 (5 bases). Germline lookup yields CDR1 KGHSH and CDR2 LQKENI. V was clipped by 3 bases and J by 1 base, with 12 bases between them. This CDR3 has 16 amino acids.

This clone was counted a few times. This chain connects TRBV3-1 (or the pseudogene TRBV3-2) to TRBJ1-2; 8 bases align to TRBD1. The trim removed 2 bases at V and 6 bases at J, leaving 8 bases unmatched. Germline V CDR1 and CDR2: LGHDT, YNNKEL (reference sequence). The CDR3 loop spans 15 amino acids. CDR3 protein: CASSQPVTGGHGYTF. The CDR3 DNA follows: TGTGCCAGCAGCCAACCTGTTACAGGGGGTCATGGCTACACCTTC.

This chain connects TRBV5-1 to TRBJ2-7, with 8 bases matching TRBD1. From germline, CDR1 is SGHRS and CDR2 YFSETQ. Germline trimming cut 0 bases from V and 4 bases from J; bases unmatched to any gene: 3. CDR3 length: 14 amino acids. CDR3 loop: CASSLVQGGYEQYF. The CDR3 coding sequence is TGCGCCAGCAGCTTGGTACAGGGGGGTTACGAGCAGTACTTC.

The CDR3 here is CASSFLGQGVYNEQFF. The CDR3 DNA reads TGTGCCAGCAGCTTCCTGGGTCAGGGGGTCTACAATGAGCAGTTCTTC. The V gene is TRBV27, the J gene TRBJ2-1; 7 bases fit TRBD1. CDR1 is MNHEY, CDR2 SMNVEV, per germline (reference sequence). Germline trimming cut 6 bases from V and 3 bases from J; bases unmatched to any gene: 11. CDR3 length: 16 amino acids.

The CDR3 DNA reads TGTGCCAGCAGTCCTGGGACAGGGAGCAATCAGCCCCAGCATTTT. Its translation: CASSPGTGSNQPQHF. The gene calls are TRBV6-5 and TRBJ1-5; 9 positions agree with TRBD1. The germline V gene encodes CDR1 MNHEY and CDR2 SVGAGI. The V and J ends lost 5 bases and 1 base, in that order; junction bases with no gene match: 3. The CDR3 has 15 amino acids.

There are a few counts of this clone. V and J are TRBV6-1 and TRBJ1-1; no firm D call. CDR1 and CDR2 (germline): MNHNS, SASEGT. The V end lost 1 base, the J end lost 1 base, and 10 bases lay between the germline ends. CDR3 length: 15 amino acids. The DNA of the CDR3 is TGTGCCAGCAGTGAAGTTCCCGCAGGGAACACTGAAGCTTTCTTT. Encoded protein: CASSEVPAGNTEAFF.

Only a few counts were recorded for this clone. The CDR3 DNA follows: TGTGCCAGCAGCTCCCTGGGGACACTTCTGAGTGGAAACACCATATATTTT. Translated, it gives CASSSLGTLLSGNTIYF. V usage is TRBV7-4 and J usage is TRBJ1-3; possibly TRBD1 for D (6 bases). Germline V lookup: CDR1 SGHVT, CDR2 SQSDAQ. The V gene lost 4 bases and the J gene lost 3 bases, with 19 bases spanning the gap. The CDR3 extends over 17 amino acids.

The gene calls are TRBV27 and TRBJ2-1; possibly TRBD2 for D (5 bases). CDR1 and CDR2 from the germline V gene are MNHEY and SMNVEV (reference sequence). The CDR3 contains 17 residues. Trimming took 6 bases from V and 0 from J, leaving 18 bases between them. The CDR3 loop reads CASSPPGLRSSYNEQFF. The CDR3 nucleotides are TGTGCCAGCAGCCCCCCCGGACTCCGAAGCTCCTACAATGAGCAGTTCTTC.

The chain is built from TRBV19 and TRBJ2-7; D not certain. Germline V gene lookup returns CDR1 LNHDA and CDR2 SQIVND (reference sequence). The CDR3 loop spans 13 amino acids. V was pared by 1 base and J by 0 bases, with 4 bases between. The CDR3, as DNA: TGTGCCAGTAGTATAGGGGCCTCCTACGAGCAGTACTTC. It translates to CASSIGASYEQYF. Drawing the rest from reference TRBV19 and TRBJ2-7, the complete variable domain is DGGITQSPKYLFRKEGQNVTLSCEQNLNHDAMYWYRQDPGQGLRLIYYSQIVNDFQKGDIAEGYSVSREKKESFPLTVTSAQKNPTAFYLCASSIGASYEQYFGPGTRLTVT.

J is TRBJ1-2 and V is TRBV7-9, with D possibly being TRBD1 (5 bases). Germline-derived CDR1 and CDR2 are SEHNR and FQNEAQ (reference sequence). The V and J ends lost 0 bases and 8 bases respectively, with 16 bases between them. This CDR3 contains 15 residues. The CDR3 sequence: CASSLASGRRKGYTF. Here the CDR3 DNA reads TGTGCCAGCAGCTTAGCGTCAGGGCGACGCAAGGGCTACACCTTC. The full variable domain, completed using reference TRBV7-9 and TRBJ1-2, is DTGVSQNPRHKITKRGQNVTFRCDPISEHNRLYWYRQTLGQGPEFLTYFQNEAQLEKSRLLSDRFSAERPKGSFSTLEIQRTEQGDSAMYLCASSLASGRRKGYTFGSGTRLTVV.